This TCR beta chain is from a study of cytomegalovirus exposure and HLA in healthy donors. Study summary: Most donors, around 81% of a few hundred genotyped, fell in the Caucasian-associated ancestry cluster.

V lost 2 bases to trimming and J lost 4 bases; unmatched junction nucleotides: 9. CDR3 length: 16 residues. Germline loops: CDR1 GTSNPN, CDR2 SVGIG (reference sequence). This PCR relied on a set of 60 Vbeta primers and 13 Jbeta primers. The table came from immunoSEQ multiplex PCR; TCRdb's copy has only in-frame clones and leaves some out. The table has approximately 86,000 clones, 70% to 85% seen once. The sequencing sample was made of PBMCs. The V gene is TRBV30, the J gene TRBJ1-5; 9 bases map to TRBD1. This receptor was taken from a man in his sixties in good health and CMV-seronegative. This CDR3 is CAWSTGGASDNQPQHF. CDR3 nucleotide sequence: TGTGCCTGGAGTACAGGGGGCGCCTCTGATAATCAGCCCCAGCATTTT.